The T cell receptor beta chain described here comes from a study of blood T cell repertoires in COVID-19. Study-level information: In each case, the material was cDNA or gDNA derived from T cells, B-cell-depleted T cells, or PBMCs.

This CDR3 is built from 13 residues. With 4 bases removed from V and 7 bases from J, the gap between germline ends came to 14 bases. The germline V gene encodes CDR1 SGHDT and CDR2 YYEEEE. In the authors' methods: Reference gene primers were amplified, and this amplification served to estimate nucleated cell counts. Assay used: immunoSEQ multiplex PCR; TCRdb lists only in-frame clones, some missing. Clone size and V and J calls were adopted from that table, with D and trimming inferred from the DNA. The sample gives about 200,000 clones, 86% of which show up once; about 0.81% is in the top ten. The clonotype comes from a woman aged 70-85 years with acute or convalescent COVID-19. The chain carries TRBV5-6 and TRBJ2-5; D is possibly TRBD2 (6 bases). Sample: peripheral blood. This chain's CDR3 is CASSRGLRGTQYF. CDR3 DNA: TGTGCCAGCAGCCGGGGACTCCGCGGGACCCAGTACTTC.